The 9 T cell receptor beta chains reported below all come from one sample, sequenced in a study of a mutant IDH1 vaccine in newly diagnosed glioma. The time point is: baseline, week 1 (first vaccination visit). Treatment indicated: pre-vaccination baseline after standard-of-care therapy. Assay used: immunoSEQ multiplex PCR; TCRdb lists only in-frame clones, some missing. The profile shows some 51,000 clones, about 80% of them singletons. The sequenced sample was PBMCs, obtained from a glioma patient treated with radiotherapy, temozolomide or both. The receptors were gathered from a woman between 35 and 50 years old with glioma.

The genes are TRBV7-2 and TRBJ1-5; D call uncertain. Germline CDR1 and CDR2: SGHTA and FQGNSA. CDR3 length: 14 amino acids. The V end lost 6 bases, the J end lost 4 bases, and 13 bases lay between the germline ends. CDR3 protein: CASSLYQRNQPQHF. DNA of the CDR3: TGTGCCAGCAGTTTATACCAGCGAAATCAGCCCCAGCATTTT.

V and J are TRBV19 and TRBJ1-1; the D is unclear. This CDR3 region has 12 residues. V lost 3 bases and J lost 8, with 10 bases in between. Germline lookup yields CDR1 LNHDA and CDR2 SQIVND (reference sequence). CDR3 bases: TGTGCCAGTAGTATCCGGGCCTCGGAAGCTTTCTTT. Translating gives CASSIRASEAFF.

The chain couples TRBV6-5 to TRBJ2-1; D is unclear. Germline V CDR1 and CDR2: MNHEY, SVGAGI. The V end lost 5 bases, the J end lost 4 bases, and 6 bases lay between the germline ends. This CDR3 comprises 12 residues. The CDR3 bases are TGTGCCAGCAGTGGACCATACAATGAGCAGTTCTTC. It yields the protein CASSGPYNEQFF.

V usage is TRBV11-2 and J usage is TRBJ1-1; D gene ambiguous. V gave up 4 bases and J gave up 4 bases, with 16 bases separating them. CDR3 length: 15 amino acids. Germline V gene lookup returns CDR1 SGHAT and CDR2 FQNNGV. The CDR3 bases are TGTGCCAGCAGCTATAACCCCGGGTGGGGCACTGAAGCTTTCTTT. This gives the protein CASSYNPGWGTEAFF.

This clone was recorded a few times. V usage is TRBV5-4 and J usage is TRBJ1-1; D perhaps matches TRBD1 (6 bases). The V gene lost 4 bases and the J gene lost 4 bases, with 17 bases spanning the gap. This CDR3 has 15 residues. Germline CDR1 is SGHNT and CDR2 is YYREEE (reference sequence). CDR3 protein: CASSPGGGGGTEAFF. CDR3 coding DNA: TGTGCCAGCAGCCCCGGTGGGGGGGGCGGCACTGAAGCTTTCTTT.

CDR3 nucleotide sequence: TGTGCCAGCACTTCAACGGGATACGATCAGCCCCAGCATTTT. Protein: CASTSTGYDQPQHF. The gene calls are TRBV2 and TRBJ1-5, with D unresolved. V dropped 7 bases and J dropped 5 bases, with 15 bases sitting between them. The CDR3 has 14 amino acids. Germline CDR1 SNHLY, CDR2 FYNNEI.

The rearrangement links TRBV5-6 to TRBJ2-5, with D possibly TRBD1 on 5 matching bases. The CDR3 has 15 amino acids. The V end lost 4 bases, the J end lost 2 bases, and 15 bases lay between the germline ends. Germline CDR1 and CDR2: SGHDT and YYEEEE. The CDR3 bases are TGTGCCAGCAGCCAAGGGGCGAGGACACAAGAGACCCAGTACTTC. The encoded protein is CASSQGARTQETQYF.

This clone was seen just once. The chain recombines TRBV6-5 with TRBJ1-2; D gene uncertain. This CDR3 has 14 residues. Germline CDR1 is MNHEY and CDR2 is SVGAGI. V lost 0 bases to trimming and J lost 4 bases, with 9 bases between them. For the CDR3, the DNA is TGTGCCAGCAGTTACTCAGGGATCCCCTATGGCTACACCTTC. Protein product: CASSYSGIPYGYTF.

The chain has TRBV5-1 and TRBJ2-7; 8 bases line up with TRBD1. The junction had 13 bases not matched to a gene; V was cut back by 4 bases and J by 4 bases. The CDR3 consists of 16 residues. CDR1 SGHRS and CDR2 YFSETQ come from the germline V gene. The CDR3 region is CASSVSAGGRLYEQYF. CDR3 bases: TGCGCCAGCAGCGTATCCGCAGGGGGCAGGTTATACGAGCAGTACTTC.